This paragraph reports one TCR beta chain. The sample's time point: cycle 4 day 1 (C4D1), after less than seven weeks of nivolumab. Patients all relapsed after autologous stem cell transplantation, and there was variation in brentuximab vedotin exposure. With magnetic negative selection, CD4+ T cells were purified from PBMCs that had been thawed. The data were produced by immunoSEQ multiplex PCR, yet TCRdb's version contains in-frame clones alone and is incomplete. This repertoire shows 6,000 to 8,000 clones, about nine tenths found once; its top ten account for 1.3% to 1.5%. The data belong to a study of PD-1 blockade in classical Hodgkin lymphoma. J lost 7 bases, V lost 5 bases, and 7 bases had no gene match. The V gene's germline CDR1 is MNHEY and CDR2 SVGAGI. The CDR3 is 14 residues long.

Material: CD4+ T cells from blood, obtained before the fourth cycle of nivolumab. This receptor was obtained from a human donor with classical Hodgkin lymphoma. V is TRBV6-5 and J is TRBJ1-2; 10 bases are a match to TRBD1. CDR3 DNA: TGTGCCAGCAGTCCGACAGGGGGCGGGTTTGGCTACACCTTC. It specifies CASSPTGGGFGYTF.